The 7 T cell receptor beta chains reported below all come from one sample, sequenced in a study of blood T cell repertoires in COVID-19. Generated by immunoSEQ multiplex PCR, the TCRdb table keeps only in-frame clones and is missing some. The table includes roughly 36,000 clones, 90% detected once. The source material was peripheral blood. Receptors were obtained from a man in his sixties with active or convalescent COVID-19.

The chain recombines TRBV5-1 with TRBJ1-2, with D possibly being TRBD1 (6 bases). The CDR3 is 13 amino acids. CDR1 and CDR2 (germline): SGHRS, YFSETQ. V shed 1 base and J shed 8 bases, with 12 bases lying between them. The DNA of the CDR3 is TGCGCCAGCAGCTTGCAGGGGCAGGAGGGCTACACCTTC. As protein: CASSLQGQEGYTF.

V is TRBV5-1 and J is TRBJ1-5, with 7 bases aligning to TRBD1. The trim removed 0 bases at V and 7 bases at J, leaving 4 bases unmatched. CDR3 length: 14 amino acids. The germline gives CDR1 SGHRS, CDR2 YFSETQ. In DNA, the CDR3 is TGCGCCAGCAGCTTGGTCCCAGGGGGACAGCCCCAGCATTTT. Its translation is CASSLVPGGQPQHF.

The V call is TRBV21-1, the J call TRBJ1-5. TRBV21-1 is a known pseudogene. CDR3 length: 12 residues. The CDR3 DNA is TGTGCCAGCAGCAAGGAAGACTCAGTTCAGCATTTT. It yields the protein CASSKEDSVQHF.

CDR3 residues: CASSFRPSWQGASYEQYF. CDR3 DNA sequence: TGTGCCAGCAGTTTTCGCCCATCCTGGCAGGGGGCGTCCTACGAGCAGTACTTC. The chain uses TRBV27 and TRBJ2-7, with TRBD1 identical over 8 bases. The germline CDR1 and CDR2 sequences are MNHEY and SMNVEV (reference sequence). The CDR3 covers 18 residues. The trim removed 3 bases at V and 1 base at J, leaving 14 bases unmatched.

J is TRBJ2-7 and V is TRBV2; 7 bases agree with TRBD1. CDR1 and CDR2 (germline): SNHLY, FYNNEI. The CDR3 has 15 residues. Trimming took 6 bases from V and 3 from J; bases not matched to a gene: 11. This CDR3 is CASRYSGTVNYEQYF. The CDR3 DNA sequence: TGTGCCAGCAGATACTCCGGGACAGTCAACTACGAGCAGTACTTC.

V usage is TRBV11-2 and J usage is TRBJ1-4, with 10 positions matching TRBD1. This CDR3 has 19 amino acids. The germline V gene encodes CDR1 SGHAT and CDR2 FQNNGV. Trimming took 4 bases from V and 2 from J; bases not matched to a gene: 13. The CDR3 spells CASSSSPGQGQGTNEKLFF. In DNA, the CDR3 is TGTGCCAGCAGCTCATCGCCGGGACAGGGGCAGGGGACTAATGAAAAACTGTTTTTT.

This clone was seen just once. This sequence joins TRBV5-1 and TRBJ2-1; D is possibly TRBD2 (7 bases). The CDR3 spans 15 residues. Per germline, CDR1 SGHRS and CDR2 YFSETQ. Trimming left V 0 bases short and J 8 bases short, with 15 bases between. In nucleotides, the CDR3 is TGCGCCAGCAGCTTGGGCGGGGGCCCCAACGATGAGCAGTTCTTC. This codes for CASSLGGGPNDEQFF.